The subject of this entry is one T cell receptor (beta chain). The record originates from a study of blood T cell repertoires in COVID-19. V lost 8 bases and J 4 bases, leaving 11 bases between the germline ends. The CDR3 spans 13 residues. Germline-derived CDR1 and CDR2 are KGHSH and LQKENI. Sequencing was performed with immunoSEQ multiplex PCR; in TCRdb, only in-frame clones are kept and a portion is missing. Among 300,000 to 500,000 clones listed, approximately 87% were seen once. The TCR was taken from a woman aged 25 to 39 with acute COVID-19. The material sequenced was PBMCs or T cells enriched from blood (not recorded which). The chain carries TRBV18 and TRBJ1-4; D gene unclear. The chain's CDR3 is CASRRVFNEKLFF. The CDR3 bases are TGTGCCAGCCGCCGGGTCTTTAATGAAAAACTGTTTTTT.